Sequencing of this T cell receptor (beta chain) was carried out in a study of blood T cell repertoires in COVID-19. Data came from immunoSEQ multiplex PCR; TCRdb stores just in-frame clones and leaves some out. In the table there are approximately 100,000 clones, approximately 83% of which are singletons. The CDR3 extends over 12 amino acids. Trimming cost V 2 bases and J 8 bases, with 10 bases left between them. Germline loops: CDR1 SGHRS, CDR2 YFSETQ. The V call is TRBV5-1, the J call TRBJ1-1, with D possibly matching TRBD1 (6 bases). This clonotype was obtained from a woman in her forties or fifties who had recovered from COVID-19. Sequencing was done on a sample of PBMCs or T cells enriched from blood (not recorded which). The CDR3 nucleotides are TGCGCCAGCAGCTTCGGGGGGCGCGAAGCTTTCTTT. Its protein is CASSFGGREAFF. Together with reference TRBV5-1 and TRBJ1-1, the CDR3 gives the full variable domain: KAGVTQTPRYLIKTRGQQVTLSCSPISGHRSVSWYQQTPGQGLQFLFEYFSETQRNKGNFPGRFSGRQFSNSRSEMNVSTLELGDSALYLCASSFGGREAFFGQGTRLTVV.